This T cell receptor beta chain was captured by sequencing in a study of T-cell reconstitution after alpha-beta-depleted transplantation in children. This clonotype appeared many times. The V end lost 3 bases, the J end lost 0 bases, and 9 bases lay between the germline ends. CDR3 size: 15 residues. Germline V gene sequence: CDR1 MGHDK, CDR2 SYGVNS. TCRbeta library preparation incorporated unique molecular identifiers. TCRdb reanalysed the PCR reads using MiXCR and keeps one entry per CDR3 protein. The sample has some 530,000 distinct CDR3 sequences; around 13% are singletons. The source material was PBMCs from the stem cell graft donor, sampled from the stem cell graft. The clonotype comes from a human donor who donated a stem cell graft to a child with combined immunodeficiency. This chain uses TRBV25-1 with TRBJ2-1; D might be TRBD2 (5 bases). The CDR3 nucleotides are TGTGCCAGCAGTGAGCCGGGATTCTCCTACAATGAGCAGTTCTTC. Translation: CASSEPGFSYNEQFF.